The clone carrying this T cell receptor beta chain has only one observation. Its target is not known. The data were obtained in a study of cytomegalovirus exposure and HLA in healthy donors. General study findings and limits: Three chains linked to CMV were shown in vitro to be specific for CMV antigens.

The PCR made use of 60 Vbeta and 13 Jbeta primers. Method: immunoSEQ multiplex PCR; TCRdb's copy keeps in-frame clones and lacks some. The sample shows about 130,000 clones, around 75% of them seen only once. Germline CDR1 is LGHNA and CDR2 is YNFKEQ. This CDR3 is 14 amino acids long. V lost 4 bases to trimming and J lost 10 bases, with 16 bases between them. The sequence was collected from a man aged 30 to 39 in good health and CMV-seronegative. The chain uses TRBV4-2 and TRBJ2-2; a weak D match, TRBD2 (6 bases). The specimen sequenced was PBMCs. The CDR3 region is CASSLGSSGKELFF. The CDR3 nucleotides read TGTGCCAGCAGCCTCGGGAGCTCCGGGAAGGAGCTGTTTTTT.